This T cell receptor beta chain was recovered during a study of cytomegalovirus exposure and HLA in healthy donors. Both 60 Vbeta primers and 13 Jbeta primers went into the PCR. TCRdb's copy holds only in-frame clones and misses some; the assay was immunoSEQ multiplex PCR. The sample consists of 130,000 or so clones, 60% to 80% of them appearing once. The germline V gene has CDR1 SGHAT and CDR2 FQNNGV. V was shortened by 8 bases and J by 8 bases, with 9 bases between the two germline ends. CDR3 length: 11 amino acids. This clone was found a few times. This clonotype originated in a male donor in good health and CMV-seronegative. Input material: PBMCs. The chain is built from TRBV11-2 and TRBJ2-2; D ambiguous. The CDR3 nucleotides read TGTGCCAGCGTACTCGGTGGGGAGCTGTTTTTT. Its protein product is CASVLGGELFF.